This T cell receptor (beta chain) was recorded in a study of radiotherapy plus CTLA-4 blockade in lung cancer. The wider study: Among patients, roughly 17% showed objective responses, and roughly 31% had disease control. General study findings and limits: Expansion in blood of tumor-derived TCR clones was seen after radiotherapy plus ipilimumab. According to reports, early shifts in blood T cell clones, alongside interferon-beta, forecast response most accurately.

The repertoire was sequenced with immunoSEQ multiplex PCR; TCRdb's copy has only in-frame clones and lacks some. Here the sample spans 95,000 to 150,000 clones, 85% to 90% being singletons. After removal of 0 bases from V and 1 base from J, the junction contained 2 bases not matched to a gene. The CDR3 is made up of 15 amino acids. CDR1 and CDR2 from the germline V gene are SGHDT and YYEEEE. Focal radiation plus CTLA-4 blockade with ipilimumab was given to patients with chemo-refractory metastatic non-small-cell lung cancer. In the case of this clone: Its antigen is unknown.

The TCR originated in a human donor with non-small cell lung cancer that progressed on radiotherapy plus ipilimumab. Sequences were derived from peripheral blood, sampled from a patient treated with radiotherapy plus ipilimumab. This chain uses TRBV5-6 with TRBJ1-1; 8 positions match TRBD1. CDR3: CASSLGTGWNTEAFF. The CDR3 DNA follows: TGTGCCAGCAGCTTGGGGACAGGGTGGAACACTGAAGCTTTCTTT.